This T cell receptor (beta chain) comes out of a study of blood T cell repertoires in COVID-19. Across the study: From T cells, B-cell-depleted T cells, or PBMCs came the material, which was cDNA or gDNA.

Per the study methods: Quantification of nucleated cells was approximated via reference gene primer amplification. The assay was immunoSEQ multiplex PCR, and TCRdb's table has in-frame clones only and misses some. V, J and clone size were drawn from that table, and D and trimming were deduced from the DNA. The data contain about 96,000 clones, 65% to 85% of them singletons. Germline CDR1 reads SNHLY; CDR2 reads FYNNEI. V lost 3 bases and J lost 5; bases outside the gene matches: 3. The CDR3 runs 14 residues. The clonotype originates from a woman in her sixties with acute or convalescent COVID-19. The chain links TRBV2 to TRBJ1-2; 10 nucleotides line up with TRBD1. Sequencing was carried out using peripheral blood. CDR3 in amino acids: CASSERQGAYGYTF. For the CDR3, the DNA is TGTGCCAGCAGTGAGAGACAGGGGGCATATGGCTACACCTTC.